Described below is a single T cell receptor (beta chain) sequence and its context. Unique molecular identifiers tagged the TCRbeta library. One entry per CDR3 protein, called by TCRdb with MiXCR from the PCR reads. The sample has 450,000 to 700,000 distinct CDR3 sequences; 20% to 30% are singletons. The entry originates in a study of T-cell reconstitution after alpha-beta-depleted transplantation in children. This CDR3 contains 15 residues. Germline V lookup: CDR1 SGHRS, CDR2 YFSETQ. V was clipped by 2 bases and J by 6 bases; unmatched bases: 10. The material was PBMCs, obtained before TCRalphabeta/CD19-depleted stem cell transplant. The TCR was taken from a boy younger than two with Wiskott-Aldrich syndrome, due to receive a stem cell transplant. V is TRBV5-1 and J is TRBJ2-7, with 8 bases aligning to TRBD1. CDR3 protein: CASSLRQGPPGEQYF. CDR3 coding DNA: TGCGCCAGCAGCTTACGACAGGGGCCTCCGGGCGAGCAGTACTTC.